This T cell receptor (beta chain) is drawn from a study of regulatory and conventional T cells in RAG deficiency. Turning to this clone: The antigen is not known.

This table comes from immunoSEQ multiplex PCR, and its TCRdb copy is limited to in-frame clones, with some not included. The data hold tens of thousands of clones, with 90% to 97% observed a single time. The sorted conventional CD4+ T cells were CD25-low and CD127-high, with genomic DNA sequenced. CDR3 length: 16 amino acids. CDR1 and CDR2 (germline): SGHDT, YYEEEE. The ends lost 1 base at V and 2 bases at J; junction bases unmatched: 6. Findings and limits, study-wide: Omenn CD25-high CD127-low cells may be activated cells, not true Tregs. Shorter CDR3s in all patient subsets; >85% Treg-Tconv overlap in Omenn. Shannon entropy fell and Simpson indices rose in RAG-deficient patients.

The sample also formed part of further work on regulatory T cells. That paper states: Amplification used 52 TRBV primers and 13 TRBJ primers.

The chain uses TRBV5-6 and TRBJ2-3; 8 bases are shared with TRBD2. Sequences were obtained from CD25- CD4+ T cells sorted from blood. This clonotype was obtained from a human donor in good health. The CDR3 DNA reads as TGTGCCAGCAGCTTGCGGCGGGGGGTATCCACAGATACGCAGTATTTT. Translated, it gives CASSLRRGVSTDTQYF.